This TCR beta chain was documented in a study of type 1 and type 2 diabetes patients. Overall study results and limits: Both CD4+ and CD8+ type 2 diabetes repertoires showed significantly higher diversity than type 1.

The CDR3 extends over 13 amino acids. V was pared by 3 bases and J by 3 bases, with 11 bases between. Germline CDR1 DFQATT, CDR2 SNEGSKA (reference sequence). With respect to this clonotype: Its antigen is as yet unknown.

Amplification started from genomic DNA. A primer set of 30 forward and 13 reverse primers amplified the CDR3. TCRdb re-analysed the multiplex PCR reads in MiXCR, keeping a single row per CDR3 protein. The repertoire holds approximately 260,000 distinct CDR3 sequences, with more than 45% as singletons. The sequence derives from a man between 18 and 29 years old with type 2 diabetes. The genes are TRBV20-1 and TRBJ1-1; D not certain. Sequenced sample: peripheral blood mononuclear cells (PBMCs). Here the CDR3 DNA reads TGCAGTGCTAGGAAAGTGCGGGACACTGAAGCTTTCTTT. It specifies CSARKVRDTEAFF.